A single T cell receptor beta chain is shown here with its context. One junction end disagrees with the germline gene, perhaps due to a read error. A multiplex PCR was run with 60 Vbeta primers and 13 Jbeta primers. Sequenced by immunoSEQ multiplex PCR; TCRdb stores in-frame clones only, minus some. The sample has some 100,000 clones; around 80% are singletons. Germline CDR1 SEHNR, CDR2 FQNEAQ (reference sequence). This CDR3 is 15 amino acids long. The data belong to a study of cytomegalovirus exposure and HLA in healthy donors. This sequence originates from a woman aged 45-65 years in good health and CMV-seropositive. What was sequenced was PBMCs. This rearrangement joins TRBV7-9 to TRBJ1-2; D uncertain. CDR3 protein: CSSSLGLPGLYGYTF. The CDR3 DNA follows: TGTTCCAGCAGCTTAGGCCTTCCGGGTCTCTATGGCTACACCTTC. Full variable domain (outside the CDR3, taken from reference TRBV7-9 and TRBJ1-2): DTGVSQNPRHKITKRGQNVTFRCDPISEHNRLYWYRQTLGQGPEFLTYFQNEAQLEKSRLLSDRFSAERPKGSFSTLEIQRTEQGDSAMYLCSSSLGLPGLYGYTFGSGTRLTVV.